This T cell receptor beta chain is drawn from a study of OX40 agonist ivuxolimab in advanced cancers. The overall study: Recorded diagnoses for dose-escalation patients were hepatocellular carcinoma, melanoma, renal cell or head and neck cancer. Partial responses were seen in three patients, one with hepatocellular carcinoma and two with cutaneous melanoma. Prior anti-PD-1, anti-PD-L1 or anti-CTLA-4 therapy was allowed; about 39% had some. Study findings and constraints: With doses of 0.1 to 3.0 mg/kg, CD4+ and CD8+ blood T cells had undergone clonal expansion by week 6.

The protocol was immunoSEQ multiplex PCR, while the TCRdb copy is restricted to in-frame clones and leaves out a portion. The table has approximately 110,000 clones, around 90% seen once. Germline CDR1 reads MDHEN; CDR2 reads SYDVKM. CDR3 size: 16 residues. Trimming took off 5 bases at V and 3 bases at J, with 19 bases between the two ends. In this sample, this clone turned up once. The antigen remains undetermined. The receptor comes from an adult with an advanced solid tumor such as melanoma, head and neck, liver or kidney cancer. This chain joins TRBV28 and TRBJ1-1, with D maybe TRBD1 (5 bases). The sample was CD4+ or CD8+ T cells sorted from blood, taken in a trial of the OX40 agonist ivuxolimab. This chain's CDR3 is CASSPPQGNVYTEAFF. The DNA for the CDR3 is TGTGCCAGCAGTCCCCCGCAGGGCAATGTTTACACTGAAGCTTTCTTT.